One sample yielded the 30 T cell receptor beta chains listed below, sequenced in a study of OX40 agonist ivuxolimab in advanced cancers. Data came from immunoSEQ multiplex PCR; TCRdb stores just in-frame clones and leaves some out. Of under 80,000 clones listed, about 92% are singletons. The sequences come from CD4+ or CD8+ T cells sorted from blood, collected in a trial of the OX40 agonist ivuxolimab. The receptor set was obtained from an adult with an advanced solid tumor such as melanoma, head and neck, liver or kidney cancer.

The chain recombines TRBV6-5 with TRBJ1-2; D gene unclear. Germline CDR1 and CDR2: MNHEY and SVGAGI. Trimming removed 5 bases at V and 9 bases at J, with 10 bases between. The CDR3 extends over 11 amino acids. CDR3 sequence: CASSKGQSYTF. CDR3 DNA: TGTGCCAGCAGTAAGGGTCAGAGCTACACCTTC.

CDR3 sequence: CASSLDSLIGSPLHF. The CDR3 DNA reads TGTGCCAGCAGCCTTGACAGCCTAATCGGTTCACCCCTCCACTTT. This chain joins TRBV7-9 and TRBJ1-6, with D possibly matching TRBD1 (5 bases). The germline CDR1 and CDR2 sequences are SEHNR and FQNEAQ (reference sequence). CDR3 length equals 15 residues. The V end was cut by 5 bases, the J end by 9 bases, with 17 bases between.

This chain links TRBV28 with TRBJ2-5; 8 bases are a match to TRBD2. Germline CDR1 and CDR2: MDHEN and SYDVKM. V shed 5 bases and J 3 bases; nucleotides not matched to a gene: 5. The CDR3 spans 14 residues. The DNA for the CDR3 is TGTGCCAGCAGTCCATGGACTAGCAAAGAGACCCAGTACTTC. It encodes CASSPWTSKETQYF.

The chain couples TRBV7-2 to TRBJ1-4; TRBD1 matches 8 bases. CDR1 SGHTA and CDR2 FQGNSA come from the germline V gene. The CDR3 length is 14 residues. V lost 5 bases to trimming and J lost 5 bases; unmatched junction nucleotides: 4. CDR3 nucleotides: TGTGCCAGCAGCCTACAGGGGGGGAATGAAAAACTGTTTTTT. Its protein product is CASSLQGGNEKLFF.

The chain couples TRBV11-2 to TRBJ2-1; D is possibly TRBD2 (6 bases). Trimming removed 5 bases from V and 8 bases from J, with 13 bases in between. This CDR3 is 13 amino acids long. CDR1 is SGHAT and CDR2 is FQNNGV in the germline V gene. CDR3 protein: CASSLGLTDEQFF. The CDR3 nucleotides are TGTGCCAGCAGCCTGGGACTTACGGATGAGCAGTTCTTC.

The J gene is TRBJ2-7, the V gene TRBV2; 8 nucleotides align to TRBD2. J gave up 0 bases and V 3 bases, and 13 bases lay outside the gene matches. The germline CDR1 and CDR2 sequences are SNHLY and FYNNEI. This CDR3 has 18 residues. The CDR3 DNA reads as TGTGCCAGCAGTGATGTGGGGTTCGGGGGGGACGCCTCCTACGAGCAGTACTTC. Protein product: CASSDVGFGGDASYEQYF.

J is TRBJ1-2 and V is TRBV6-6; weak D call: TRBD1 (5 bases). The V and J ends lost 8 bases and 4 bases respectively, with 11 bases between them. CDR3 size: 12 residues. Germline V gene sequence: CDR1 MNHNY, CDR2 SVGAGI (reference sequence). CDR3 in DNA: TGTGCCAGCCGGGGGGAGGTCTATGGCTACACCTTC. It encodes CASRGEVYGYTF.

The chain combines TRBV19 with TRBJ1-2, with D possibly TRBD1 on 6 matching bases. Per germline, CDR1 LNHDA and CDR2 SQIVND (reference sequence). Between the trimmed V and J ends, which lost 8 bases and 3 bases, there was a span of 19 bases. The CDR3 is 15 amino acids. The DNA of the CDR3 is TGTGCCAGTTACAGCCCCAGGGCAGGGGACTATGGCTACACCTTC. Translated: CASYSPRAGDYGYTF.

The chain recombines TRBV28 with TRBJ1-2; D perhaps matches TRBD1 (5 bases). CDR1 and CDR2 from the germline V gene are MDHEN and SYDVKM. There are 11 residues in the CDR3. V lost 4 bases to trimming and J lost 8 bases, with 8 bases between them. CDR3 region: CASSSGDGYTF. The CDR3 DNA follows: TGTGCCAGCAGTTCGGGGGACGGCTACACCTTC.

This clone was seen more than once but under ten times. The V and J genes are TRBV5-1 and TRBJ1-1; no clear D. Germline V gene sequence: CDR1 SGHRS, CDR2 YFSETQ. The CDR3 runs to 14 residues. V lost 2 bases and J 1 base, leaving 9 bases between the germline ends. CDR3 residues: CASSLGPTNTEAFF. The CDR3 region has the DNA TGCGCCAGCAGCTTAGGGCCGACGAACACTGAAGCTTTCTTT.

The V gene is TRBV7-2, the J gene TRBJ2-7; D gene uncertain. CDR3 length: 15 residues. Trimming left V 6 bases short and J 1 base short, with 16 bases between. Germline CDR1 is SGHTA and CDR2 is FQGNSA. The CDR3 loop reads CASSPNQLGSYEQYF. DNA for the CDR3: TGTGCCAGCAGTCCAAACCAATTGGGGTCCTACGAGCAGTACTTC.

As regards this clone: Other DNA sequences in this sample translate to the same CDR3. This sequence joins TRBV28 and TRBJ2-7, with 8 bases that match TRBD1. The V segment lost 1 base and the J segment 5 bases; nucleotides outside the gene matches: 7. This CDR3 is 15 amino acids long. Germline loops: CDR1 MDHEN, CDR2 SYDVKM. The CDR3 bases are TGTGCCAGCAGTTTATATCAGGGGGCGGGTCACGAGCAGTACTTC. It translates to CASSLYQGAGHEQYF. Variable domain in full (rest from reference TRBV28 and TRBJ2-7): DVKVTQSSRYLVKRTGEKVFLECVQDMDHENMFWYRQDPGLGLRLIYFSYDVKMKEKGDIPEGYSVSREKKERFSLILESASTNQTSMYLCASSLYQGAGHEQYFGPGTRLTVT.

This chain uses TRBV7-2 with TRBJ1-2; D call uncertain. V shed 1 base and J shed 0 bases, with 9 bases lying between them. The germline V gene encodes CDR1 SGHTA and CDR2 FQGNSA. CDR3 length: 15 amino acids. DNA for the CDR3: TGTGCCAGCAGCTTAGACTTTGCATCTAACTATGGCTACACCTTC. This translates into CASSLDFASNYGYTF.

The chain links TRBV11-3 to TRBJ2-1, with TRBD2 identical over 8 bases. The CDR3 is made up of 13 amino acids. Germline V CDR1 and CDR2: SGHNT, YENEEA. Losses at the gene ends were 1 base for V and 14 bases for J; bases not matched to a gene: 7. The CDR3 DNA reads TGTGCCAGCAGCTTAGCCCTAGCGGGTATGAAGTTCTTC. This sequence encodes CASSLALAGMKFF.

The chain employs TRBV5-1 and TRBJ2-2, with D perhaps matching TRBD1 (6 bases). The V gene lost 4 bases and the J gene lost 5 bases, with 21 bases spanning the gap. Germline CDR1 SGHRS, CDR2 YFSETQ. This CDR3 spans 17 amino acids. Here the CDR3 reads CASSPHRGPTGTGELFF. The CDR3 DNA follows: TGCGCCAGCAGCCCCCATAGAGGTCCCACAGGGACCGGGGAGCTGTTTTTT.

V gene TRBV6-1 combines with J gene TRBJ2-1; tentatively, D is TRBD2 (6 bases). Germline V gene lookup returns CDR1 MNHNS and CDR2 SASEGT. The CDR3 contains 14 residues. V was cut by 8 bases and J by 8 bases, with 19 bases left in between. The CDR3 spells CASSLLPTGDEQFF. Here the CDR3 DNA reads TGTGCCAGCTCCCTCCTCCCCACGGGAGATGAGCAGTTCTTC.

The genes are TRBV28 and TRBJ2-5; TRBD2 might be the D (6 bases). In germline, CDR1 is MDHEN, CDR2 SYDVKM. Trimming left V 6 bases short and J 5 bases short, with 16 bases between. This CDR3 is built from 14 residues. CDR3 loop: CASSLMGLAETQYF. The CDR3 DNA reads TGTGCCAGCAGCCTTATGGGGCTAGCGGAGACCCAGTACTTC.

The chain uses TRBV7-2 and TRBJ1-2; D is unclear. CDR3 length equals 17 residues. CDR1 is SGHTA, CDR2 FQGNSA, per germline. V was pared by 1 base and J by 1 base, with 16 bases between. CDR3 sequence reads: CASSLGATKQNNYGYTF. The CDR3 DNA is TGTGCCAGCAGCTTAGGGGCCACCAAGCAAAATAACTATGGCTACACCTTC.

The rearrangement links TRBV9 to TRBJ2-1; 7 bases match TRBD2. Germline V gene sequence: CDR1 SGDLS, CDR2 YYNGEE. The CDR3 length is 13 residues. Germline trimming cut 5 bases from V and 10 bases from J; bases unmatched to any gene: 9. Written as DNA, the CDR3 is TGTGCCAGCAGTACGACTAGCCTAGGCGAGCAGTTCTTC. This gives the protein CASSTTSLGEQFF.

The rearrangement links TRBV7-2 to TRBJ2-1, with a tentative D call TRBD2 (6 bases). Trimming shortened V by 5 bases and J by 10 bases, and 24 bases separated the two germline ends. This CDR3 is built from 16 residues. Germline V gives CDR1 SGHTA, CDR2 FQGNSA. The CDR3 sequence is CASSPSVFAGTKEQFF. As DNA, the CDR3 is TGTGCCAGCAGCCCGTCCGTGTTCGCGGGAACCAAGGAGCAGTTCTTC. Full variable domain (outside the CDR3, taken from reference TRBV7-2 and TRBJ2-1): GAGVSQSPSNKVTEKGKDVELRCDPISGHTALYWYRQSLGQGLEFLIYFQGNSAPDKSGLPSDRFSAERTGGSVSTLTIQRTQQEDSAVYLCASSPSVFAGTKEQFFGPGTRLTVL.

The V and J genes are TRBV27 and TRBJ1-4, with 7 bases matching TRBD1. The CDR3 runs 14 residues. V dropped 2 bases and J dropped 8; count of bases not matched to a gene: 5. Germline-derived CDR1 and CDR2 are MNHEY and SMNVEV (reference sequence). This CDR3 reads CASSLNRGNEKLFF. The CDR3 region has the DNA TGTGCCAGCAGTTTAAACAGGGGTAACGAAAAACTGTTTTTT.

V and J are TRBV7-2 and TRBJ1-2; the match to TRBD1 covers 8 bases. V shed 1 base and J 8 bases; nucleotides not matched to a gene: 6. The CDR3 spans 14 residues. CDR1 SGHTA and CDR2 FQGNSA come from the germline V gene. The CDR3 loop reads CASSLGAGGHGYTF. In DNA, the CDR3 is TGTGCCAGCAGCTTAGGGGCAGGGGGCCACGGCTACACCTTC.

The chain links TRBV28 to TRBJ2-2, with a tentative D call TRBD1 (6 bases). The germline CDR1 and CDR2 sequences are MDHEN and SYDVKM. V lost 3 bases, J lost 6 bases, and 11 bases lay in between. This CDR3 region has 14 residues. This chain's CDR3 is CASSFAGVPGELFF. DNA of the CDR3: TGTGCCAGCAGTTTTGCAGGGGTTCCCGGGGAGCTGTTTTTT.

The chain links TRBV5-1 to TRBJ2-5; no definite D call. Germline CDR1 is SGHRS and CDR2 is YFSETQ. The V end lost 3 bases, the J end lost 5 bases, and 17 bases lay between the germline ends. The CDR3 length is 15 residues. CDR3 coding DNA: TGCGCCAGCAGCTCACGAGCGCGCTTTTTGGAGACCCAGTACTTC. Protein: CASSSRARFLETQYF.

This clone was recorded only once. The V gene is TRBV2, the J gene TRBJ2-7, with 9 positions matching TRBD1. Germline V gene data show CDR1 as SNHLY and CDR2 as FYNNEI. The CDR3 is 13 residues long. After removal of 6 bases from V and 6 bases from J, the junction contained 6 bases not matched to a gene. DNA for the CDR3: TGTGCCAGCAGGAGAGGACAGGGGCTCGAGCAGTACTTC. This codes for CASRRGQGLEQYF.

J is TRBJ2-1 and V is TRBV7-2; D is uncertain. V was trimmed by 5 bases and J by 12 bases, leaving 14 bases between them. The germline gives CDR1 SGHTA, CDR2 FQGNSA. This CDR3 is built from 12 residues. The CDR3 loop is CASSESHIRQFF. DNA of the CDR3: TGTGCCAGCAGCGAGAGCCATATAAGGCAGTTCTTC.

The chain combines TRBV27 with TRBJ2-6; D call uncertain. The CDR3 is made up of 16 amino acids. Deletions cut 1 base from V and 0 bases from J, with 7 bases between. Germline CDR1 is MNHEY and CDR2 is SMNVEV (reference sequence). The CDR3 here is CASSLFYTSGANVLTF. DNA for the CDR3: TGTGCCAGCAGTTTATTTTACACCTCTGGGGCCAACGTCCTGACTTTC.

This chain joins TRBV30 and TRBJ1-3, with D possibly TRBD1 on 5 matching bases. V lost 5 bases and J lost 0, with 8 bases in between. The CDR3 has 13 residues. In germline, CDR1 is GTSNPN, CDR2 SVGIG (reference sequence). CDR3 sequence reads: CAWQGFSGNTIYF. In DNA form, the CDR3 reads TGTGCCTGGCAGGGTTTCTCTGGAAACACCATATATTTT.

The rearrangement links TRBV28 to TRBJ2-7, with 9 bases fitting TRBD1. V lost 6 bases, J lost 11 bases, and 14 bases stayed unmatched. This CDR3 has 14 residues. Germline V gene data show CDR1 as MDHEN and CDR2 as SYDVKM. The CDR3 sequence: CASSRGQGGGREYF. CDR3 sequence (DNA): TGTGCCAGCAGCCGGGGACAGGGTGGGGGTAGGGAGTACTTC.

This clone occurred a few times. This chain joins TRBV7-2 and TRBJ1-2; 7 nucleotides match TRBD1. CDR1 and CDR2 from the germline V gene are SGHTA and FQGNSA. Unmatched junction bases numbered 4, after V lost 9 bases and J lost 0 bases. The CDR3 spans 13 residues. The CDR3 coding sequence is TGTGCCAGTAAGACAGGGACTAACTATGGCTACACCTTC. Amino acids: CASKTGTNYGYTF. The complete variable domain, with remaining parts taken from reference TRBV7-2 and TRBJ1-2, reads GAGVSQSPSNKVTEKGKDVELRCDPISGHTALYWYRQSLGQGLEFLIYFQGNSAPDKSGLPSDRFSAERTGGSVSTLTIQRTQQEDSAVYLCASKTGTNYGYTFGSGTRLTVV.